Detailed here is one T cell receptor beta chain. The antigen this receptor binds is unknown. No per-base quality is available; no much larger clone lies one base away. This sample is drawn from a study of shared clonotypes between healthy human individuals (dated by TCRdb to about 2020). For context, the study as a whole: Three men and a couple of women, aged 18 to 49 years, made up the cohort. Libraries were prepared and TCR repertoires were sequenced by different laboratories using diverse techniques, in order to increase sequencing depth and limit assay-specific biases. To estimate repertoire size and how much clonotypes are shared between individuals, the study performed deep sequencing of blood TCR repertoires from 4 to 6 healthy adults. For each donor, CD4 naive and CD4 memory were each run on three plates, CD8 naive on two plates, and CD8 memory on one plate. Between about 0.85 and 9.5 billion PBMCs per donor were obtained by leukapheresis.

The donors were healthy, HIV-negative adults with no recently reported acute infections or vaccinations. Every donor was a Caucasian adult living in Nashville, Tennessee, USA. CD8 memory samples were composed of magnetically selected CD45RO+ cells combined with CCR7-negative CD45RA+ effector memory (TemRA) cells. Blood was collected by leukapheresis, and PBMCs were isolated by Ficoll-Histopaque density gradient centrifugation and then cryopreserved in liquid nitrogen vapor phase. Analytical flow cytometry was used to check the purity and quantity of each magnetically sorted T cell population. Each sorted fraction had its genomic DNA isolated and then quantified by UV absorbance on a Nanodrop 2000c. Using the deep immunoSEQ assay, TCR CDR3 regions were amplified from genomic DNA by multiplex PCR. For each cell subset, the extracted genomic DNA was distributed evenly across all wells of several immunoSEQ 96-well plates, and each plate served as one replicate. For sorted subsets, about 200 ng genomic DNA, equal to some 28,000 T cell genomes, was loaded into each replicate PCR. The purified libraries were quantified using a Qubit 3.0 fluorometer, sized with a Bioanalyzer 2100, and then quantified again using the KAPA Library Quantification kit. Every immunoSEQ 96-well plate was sequenced on a separate single-read 150-cycle Illumina NextSeq 550 flow cell. In the authors' own workflow: Because only junctional sequences without quality scores were contained in the immunoSEQ output, filtering matching that applied to full-length reads could not be performed. Sequences were annotated with PyIR, a Python wrapper for IgBLAST v1.9, and V/J genes and CDR3 were assigned using IMGT germline references. Any read was removed if the V/J assignment was weak (E-value above 1e-6), the CDR3 was missing, or the read contained stop codons, out-of-frame junctions, or ambiguous translated residues. V3J clonotypes were defined as sequences sharing the same inferred V gene, J gene, and CDR3 amino acid sequence. The percentage overlap between two repertoires was calculated by dividing the number of shared unique clonotypes by the size of the smaller repertoire. Repertoire richness was assessed with RTK rarefaction, the Chao1 estimator, and Recon v2.1 estimates of unobserved clonotypes. OLGA was used to compute generation probabilities for all TCRbeta clonotypes that the gDNA method yielded from a few donors. TCRdb holds this immuneACCESS table with in-frame rearrangements only. Some clones are missing; in checked studies, unresolved V genes explain under half, and the rest has no known cause. V, J and clone size derive from that table, while D and trimming were established from the DNA sequence. The sample data list 90,000 to 130,000 clones, and roughly 70% of these were observed just once. Jointly, the top ten make up around 24% of the sample.

The junction carries 14 bases between V and J, which are trimmed by 6 bases and 6 bases respectively. The CDR3 spans 13 residues, from the cysteine through the phenylalanine. Only the CDR3 region is kept as DNA, spanning 39 bases read in frame from base 1. The germline V gene gives CDR1 as MDHEN and CDR2 as SYDVKM. The investigation overall reported the following: Higher generation probabilities were observed for clonotypes shared by all four sorted-subset donors than for non-shared clonotypes. Sampling was restricted to blood, and TCR repertoires in tissue are likely to differ from TCR repertoires in blood. Based on pairwise subsampling, the degree of clonotype sharing among donors was expected to be affected by sequencing depth. Naive subsets generally had larger estimated clonotype richness than memory subsets did. Rarefaction of sorted-subset datasets indicated incomplete sequencing despite the large sequencing depth. Because the study included only a small number of donors, the genetic and exposure-history diversity represented was limited. Across a few donors, approximately 4.9% of naive CD4, roughly 3.5% of naive CD8, roughly 2.2% of memory CD4, and 0.4% of memory CD8 clonotypes were shared.

This receptor chain uses TRBV28 and TRBJ1-2; the D gene is possibly TRBD1, with 5 bases matching. The TCR originated in a woman in her thirties in good health. The specimen sequenced was memory CD8+ T cells sorted from blood. Interpreted using the paper, the cell subset or site label stands for: CD45RO+ cells pooled with CCR7-negative TemRA cells. In nucleotides, the sequence is TGTGCCAGCAGCCTGGGGGGTGGGAATGGCTACACCTTC. It encodes CASSLGGGNGYTF.